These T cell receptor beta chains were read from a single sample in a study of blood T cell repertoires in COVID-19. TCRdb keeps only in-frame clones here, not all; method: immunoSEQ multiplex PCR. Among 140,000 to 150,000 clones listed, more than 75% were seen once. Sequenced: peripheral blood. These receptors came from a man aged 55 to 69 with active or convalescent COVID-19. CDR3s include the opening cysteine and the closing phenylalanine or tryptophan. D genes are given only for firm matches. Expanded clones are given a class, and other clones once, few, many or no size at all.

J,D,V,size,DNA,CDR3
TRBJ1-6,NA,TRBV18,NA,TGTGCCAGCTCACCCTACGGAGGGGAGGGGATTTATAATTCACCCCTCCACTTT,CASSPYGGEGIYNSPLHF
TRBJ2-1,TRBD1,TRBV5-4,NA,TGTGCCAGCAGCTTGGGAGCAGGGGGCAAGACCTACAATGAGCAGTTCTTC,CASSLGAGGKTYNEQFF
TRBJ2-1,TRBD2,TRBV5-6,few,TGTGCCAGCAGACCTAGCGGGAGGGACAATGAGCAGTTCTTC,CASRPSGRDNEQFF
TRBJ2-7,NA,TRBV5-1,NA,TGCGCCAGCCGGGACACCGCCTACGAGCAGTACTTC,CASRDTAYEQYF
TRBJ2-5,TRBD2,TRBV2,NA,TGTGCCAGCAGCCCGGGACTAGCGGCCTTCCAAGAGACCCAGTACTTC,CASSPGLAAFQETQYF
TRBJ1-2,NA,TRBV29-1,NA,TGCAGCGTTGACTCACCTACCCGCCGTGGCTACACCTTC,CSVDSPTRRGYTF
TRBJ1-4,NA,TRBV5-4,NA,TGTGCCAGCAGACCCGACAGCGCAACTAATGAAAAACTGTTTTTT,CASRPDSATNEKLFF
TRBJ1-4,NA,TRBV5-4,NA,TGTGCCAGCAGCTTGGGGTGGAGCAATGAAAAACTGTTTTTT,CASSLGWSNEKLFF
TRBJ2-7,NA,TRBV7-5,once,TGTGTCAGAAGCGCCCACTGGGAGAGCTCCTACGAGCAGTACTTC,CVRSAHWESSYEQYF
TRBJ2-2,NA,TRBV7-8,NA,TGTGCCAGCAGCCGAAGGATAGGCGGGGCGGTCGGGGAGCTGTTTTTT,CASSRRIGGAVGELFF
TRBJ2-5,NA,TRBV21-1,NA,TGTGCCAGCAGCAGAGGACAGGGGCTACGAGAGACCCAGTACTTC,CASSRGQGLRETQYF
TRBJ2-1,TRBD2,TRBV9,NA,TGTGCCAGCAGCGTAGTACGCGGGACTAGCGCCAATGAGCAGTTCTTC,CASSVVRGTSANEQFF
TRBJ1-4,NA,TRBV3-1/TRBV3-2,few,TGTGCCAGCAGCCAGACAGGAACAGAGGAAAAACTGTTTTTT,CASSQTGTEEKLFF
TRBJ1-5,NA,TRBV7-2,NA,TGTGCCAGCAGCTTATCCAGGGGTGGCAATCAGCCCCAGCATTTT,CASSLSRGGNQPQHF
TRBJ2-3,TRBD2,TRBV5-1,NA,TGCGCCAGCAGCTTGGGATCCGGCGGGAGTTCCCCAGATACGCAGTATTTT,CASSLGSGGSSPDTQYF
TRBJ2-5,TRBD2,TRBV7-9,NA,TGTGCCAGCAGCGAAAGACTAGCGGGAGACCCAACCCAAGAGACCCAGTACTTC,CASSERLAGDPTQETQYF
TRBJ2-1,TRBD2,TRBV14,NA,TGTGCCAGCAGCCAATTGGGACTAGCGGGCAATGAGCAGTTCTTC,CASSQLGLAGNEQFF
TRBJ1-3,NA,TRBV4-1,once,TGCGCCAGCAGCCAAGAGGGGGGTACACGATTCTCTGGAAACACCATATATTTT,CASSQEGGTRFSGNTIYF
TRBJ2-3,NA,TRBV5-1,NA,TGCGCCAGCAGCCTCAGCGACAGTGGCACAGATACGCAGTATTTT,CASSLSDSGTDTQYF
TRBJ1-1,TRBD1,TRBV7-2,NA,TGTGCCAGCCGTCGGACAGGGCAGAACACTGAAGCTTTCTTT,CASRRTGQNTEAFF
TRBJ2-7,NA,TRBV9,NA,TGTGCCAGCAGCGTAGCCCTAGTTCTGGGCGAGCAGTACTTC,CASSVALVLGEQYF
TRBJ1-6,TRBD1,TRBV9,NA,TGTGCCAGCAGCGCCCGGGACAGGGGTTACGATTCACCCCTCCACTTT,CASSARDRGYDSPLHF
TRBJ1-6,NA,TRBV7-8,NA,TGTGCCAGCAGCTTAGATCAACGGGGTGGTTCACCCCTCCACTTT,CASSLDQRGGSPLHF
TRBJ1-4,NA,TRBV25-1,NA,TGTGCCAGCAGTGAATATGGCCAGGGAGGAACTAATGAAAAACTGTTTTTT,CASSEYGQGGTNEKLFF
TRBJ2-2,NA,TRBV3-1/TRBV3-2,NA,TGTGCCAGCAGCCAGGGGGGAGCCTCCAACACCGGGGAGCTGTTTTTT,CASSQGGASNTGELFF
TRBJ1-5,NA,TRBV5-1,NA,TGCGCCAGCAGCTTGGCAGGTATTGGCAATCAGCCCCAGCATTTT,CASSLAGIGNQPQHF
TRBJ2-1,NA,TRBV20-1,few,TGCAGTGCTAGCCGACAAGATCCGCAGTTCTTC,CSASRQDPQFF
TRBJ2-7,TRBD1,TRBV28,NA,TGTGCCAGCAGTCCGACCCCCGGGACAGGCGGAGGGCAGTACTTC,CASSPTPGTGGGQYF
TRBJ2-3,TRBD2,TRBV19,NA,TGTGCCAGTAGCCCCGGGACTATGGGGGATACGCAGTATTTT,CASSPGTMGDTQYF
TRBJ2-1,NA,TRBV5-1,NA,TGCGCCAGCAGCTTGGAGCAGGGTTACTATGAGCAGTTCTTC,CASSLEQGYYEQFF
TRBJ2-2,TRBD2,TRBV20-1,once,TGCAGTGCTAGTTTACTAGCGGGAGGGGGAGGGGAGCTGTTTTTT,CSASLLAGGGGELFF
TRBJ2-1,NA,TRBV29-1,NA,TGCAGCGTTGATCGAAGACTCAAGGTCGACTACAATGAGCAGTTCTTC,CSVDRRLKVDYNEQFF
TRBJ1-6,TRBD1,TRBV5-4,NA,TGTGCCAGCAGTTTGGACAGGGGGAATTCACCCCTCCACTTT,CASSLDRGNSPLHF
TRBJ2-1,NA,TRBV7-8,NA,TGTGCCAGCAGCCCCGGGATGGGGAATGAGCAGTTCTTC,CASSPGMGNEQFF
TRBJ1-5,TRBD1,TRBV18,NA,TGTGCCAGCTCACCCCCGGGACAGGAAGGGGCCCAGCATTTT,CASSPPGQEGAQHF